The clone carrying this T cell receptor beta chain was recorded once. The data stem from a study of blood T cell repertoires in COVID-19. Study-wide context: COVID-19 samples, acute and convalescent, were from the United States, Italy and Spain. Nucleic acid was either cDNA or gDNA, and it came from T cells, B-cell-depleted T cells, or PBMCs.

Authors' processing steps: Reference gene primer amplification gave estimated nucleated cell counts. Generated by immunoSEQ multiplex PCR, the TCRdb table keeps only in-frame clones and is missing some. For V, J and clone size, that table is used; D and trimming come from the DNA. Among about 21,000 clones listed, about 89% were seen once. V trimming: 1 base; J trimming: 9 bases; junction bases outside the gene matches: 3. This CDR3 is built from 13 residues. Per germline, CDR1 SGHTA and CDR2 FQGNSA. The TCR was taken from a man between 65 and 80 years old with active COVID-19. Sequences were obtained from peripheral blood. This rearrangement joins TRBV7-2 to TRBJ2-5; 9 bases agree with TRBD1. The CDR3 is CASSLGTGASQYF. DNA for the CDR3: TGTGCCAGCAGCTTAGGGACAGGGGCATCCCAGTACTTC.